This T cell receptor beta chain emerged from a study of T cell clonality in common variable immunodeficiency. This clone was counted many times. Its matching antigen is unknown. The read finishes 3 residues shy of the CDR3 end, and the germline J gene is used to complete it. V was trimmed by 5 bases and J by 0 bases, leaving 11 bases between them. Germline-derived CDR1 and CDR2 are SEHNR and FQNEAQ (reference sequence). The CDR3 is 15 residues long. Overall study findings and caveats: CVID subjects had higher TCRbeta clonality than healthy controls, most marked in about a third. In common variable immunodeficiency, TCR beta chains reportedly carried fewer deletions and N-nucleotide insertions.

Equal genomic DNA amounts from CVID and control samples were sequenced. The assay was immunoSEQ multiplex PCR, and TCRdb's table has in-frame clones only and misses some. Observed in the sample are approximately 60,000 clones, none of them singletons. The TCR was taken from a person aged 18 to 75 in good health. The V call is TRBV7-9, the J call TRBJ2-1; the D gene is possibly TRBD1 (6 bases). Sequenced sample: peripheral blood mononuclear cells. CDR3 in amino acids: CASSKTGSSYNEQFF. The DNA read from the CDR3 is TGTGCCAGCAGCAAGACAGGCAGCTCCTACAATGAG.